The T cell receptor beta chain described here comes from a study of T cell responses to AZD1222 COVID-19 vaccine. Profiling relied on immunoSEQ multiplex PCR, and the TCRdb table lists in-frame clones only, not all of them. The sample includes approximately 150,000 clones, approximately 87% of them seen just once. This clone was picked up a small number of times. The CDR3 runs 16 residues. Germline loops: CDR1 SGHTA, CDR2 FQGNSA. V trimming: 3 bases; J trimming: 2 bases; junction bases outside the gene matches: 10. The chain joins TRBV7-2 to TRBJ2-7; TRBD2 matches at 7 bases. The sample was peripheral blood, taken 28 days after the second AZD1222 dose. The clonotype comes from an adult who received the AZD1222 COVID-19 vaccine. In nucleotides, the CDR3 is TGTGCCAGCAGCTTGGCACCGGGACTATACCCCTACGAGCAGTACTTC. It encodes CASSLAPGLYPYEQYF.